Described below is a single T cell receptor beta chain sequence and its context. What this receptor recognizes is not known. Base qualities are not at hand, and no much larger clone is one base apart. The library was made by 5' RACE. This sample was sequenced with an Illumina HiSeq 2500. A second roughly 6 to 12 cycle PCR used a sample-barcoded 5' primer and a J-beta primer mix. A unique molecular identifier was introduced onto each TCR beta cDNA molecule by a template-switch 5' adaptor carrying 12 random nucleotides. Each sample yielded at least 3 million CDR3-containing paired-end reads. First-strand cDNA was synthesized from all RNA with the Mint cDNA synthesis kit, primed by a TRBC-specific oligonucleotide. Following uracil-DNA glycosylase treatment, a first 18-cycle PCR with universal primers M1SS and BC2_uni_R was performed on all cDNA. For the original study's pipeline: For normalization, 1 million high-quality reads, each with a distinct molecular identifier, were randomly selected from each sample. Reads with shared molecular identifiers were discarded instead of being binned into consensus sequences. MiTCR, set to a Q25 quality threshold and the strictest error-elimination algorithm, was used for CDR3 identification, clonotype clustering and error correction. A nonparametric unseen species model with Euler transformation was used to estimate lower-bound total TCR beta diversity. TCRdb cleaned the public reads at Q25 with fastp, built clones with MiXCR and kept in-frame beta chains. Identical CDR3 proteins give one entry, which carries the most common genes and DNA. TCRdb, not the authors, supplied the V and J calls. The sample table contains 870,000 or so distinct CDR3 sequences; only one count was recorded for around 30% of them. 17% of the sample belongs to the ten largest clones.

The sample is drawn from a study of blood T cells in healthy people across ages (dated by TCRdb to about 2015). With respect to the entire study: In model experiments, roughly one uniquely barcoded TCR beta cDNA molecule per two T cells was captured by template switching. To track age-related changes in TCR beta repertoire diversity, the study relied on deep sequencing normalized with unique cDNA molecular identifiers. Donors were grouped into four age groups: young (average approximately 15 years), middle-aged (under 40), aged (about 60) and long-lived (82). To avoid experimental bias, donors of different ages were spread randomly across the sequencing lanes. Two additional independent replicas of 1 million unique cDNA reads from the same blood draw were analyzed for two donors (one aged 18 to 29 and one aged 80 or older).

General study outcomes and caveats: The CMV infection status of donors was not known, potentially confounding age-related changes in expanded clonotypes. Estimates of total diversity based on one million sequenced T cells were considered lower bounds and underestimates. Observed TCR beta diversity correlated strongly with the percentage of naive T cells measured by flow cytometry. Since profiling was done on bulk unsorted PBMCs, naive and antigen-experienced compartments could not be conclusively compared. Compared with the aged group, the long-lived group had more naive CD4+ T cells, fewer expanded clones and increased TCR diversity, suggesting age selection. Observed TCR beta diversity per million T cells fell roughly linearly with age, and a significant reduction was already apparent by age around 40.

Systemically healthy Caucasian individuals from Russia, about 38 in total and aged about 6 to 95 years, were included as donors. About 9.6 milliliters of peripheral blood were collected from each donor into EDTA-treated Vacutainer tubes. PBMCs were isolated by Ficoll-Paque density-gradient centrifugation, with at least 6 million obtained per sample. Trizol reagent was used to extract total RNA from the PBMCs, yielding at least 6 micrograms per sample. Naive CD45RAhigh/CD27high T cell percentages were measured by flow cytometry on a PBMC aliquot from every donor. This clonotype was sampled from a woman at least 80 years old in good health. The sample taken for sequencing was blood.

In nucleotide form, the sequence is TGTGCCAGCAGCAGCCAGACAGGTCAAAATCAAGAGACCCAGTACTTC. Protein translation: CASSSQTGQNQETQYF. Recombination linked TRBV7-8 to TRBJ2-5, and the D gene may be TRBD1, 6 bases matching. V gives up 5 bases and J gives up 2 bases, and the segment between their germline ends measures 18 bases. Counted from cysteine to phenylalanine, this CDR3 has 16 amino acids. Solely the CDR3 DNA is kept, with 48 bases framed from the first base. According to the germline V gene, CDR1 reads SGHVS and CDR2 reads FQNEAQ. Extended through the reference TRBV7-8 and TRBJ2-5 proteins, this CDR3 yields the full variable domain: GAGVSQSPRYKVAKRGQDVALRCDPISGHVSLFWYQQALGQGPEFLTYFQNEAQLDKSGLPSDRFFAERPEGSVSTLKIQRTQQEDSAVYLCASSSQTGQNQETQYFGPGTRLLVL.